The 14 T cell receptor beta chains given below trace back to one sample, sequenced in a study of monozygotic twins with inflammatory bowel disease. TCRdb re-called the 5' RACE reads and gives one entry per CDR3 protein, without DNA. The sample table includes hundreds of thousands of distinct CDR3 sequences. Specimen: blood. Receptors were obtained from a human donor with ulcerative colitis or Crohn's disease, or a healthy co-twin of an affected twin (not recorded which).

Here the CDR3 reads CATSDWNSGANVLTF. The gene calls are TRBV24-1 and TRBJ2-6. The CDR3 contains 15 residues. Germline loops: CDR1 KGHDR, CDR2 SFDVKD.

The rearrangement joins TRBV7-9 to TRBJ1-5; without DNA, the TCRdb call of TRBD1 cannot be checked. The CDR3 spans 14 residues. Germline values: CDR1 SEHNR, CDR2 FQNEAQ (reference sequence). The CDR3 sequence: CASSRQGGNQPQHF. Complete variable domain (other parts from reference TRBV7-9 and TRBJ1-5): DTGVSQNPRHKITKRGQNVTFRCDPISEHNRLYWYRQTLGQGPEFLTYFQNEAQLEKSRLLSDRFSAERPKGSFSTLEIQRTEQGDSAMYLCASSRQGGNQPQHFGDGTRLSIL.

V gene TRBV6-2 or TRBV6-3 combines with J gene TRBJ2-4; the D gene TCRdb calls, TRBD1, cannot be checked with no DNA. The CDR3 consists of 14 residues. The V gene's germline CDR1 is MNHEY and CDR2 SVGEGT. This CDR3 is CASSYSRANPGMNF.

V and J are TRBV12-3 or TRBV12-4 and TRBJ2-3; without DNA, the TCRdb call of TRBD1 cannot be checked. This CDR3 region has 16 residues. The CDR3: CASSSRGTPLTDTQYF.

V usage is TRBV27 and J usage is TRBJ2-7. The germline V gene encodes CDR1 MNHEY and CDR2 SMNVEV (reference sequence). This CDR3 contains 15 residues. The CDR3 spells CASSFMGLVNNEQYF.

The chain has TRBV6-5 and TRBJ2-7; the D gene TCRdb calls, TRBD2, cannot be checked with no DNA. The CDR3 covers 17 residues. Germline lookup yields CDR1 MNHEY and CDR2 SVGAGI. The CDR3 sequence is CASSYSWTSGTSYEQYF.

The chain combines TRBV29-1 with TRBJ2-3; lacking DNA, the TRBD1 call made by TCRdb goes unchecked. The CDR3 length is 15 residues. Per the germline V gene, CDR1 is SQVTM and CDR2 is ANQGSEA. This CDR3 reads CSAGGAGGRTDTQYF.

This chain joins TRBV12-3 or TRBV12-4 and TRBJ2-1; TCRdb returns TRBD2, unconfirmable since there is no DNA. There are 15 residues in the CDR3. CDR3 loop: CASSFGTSGYNEQFF.

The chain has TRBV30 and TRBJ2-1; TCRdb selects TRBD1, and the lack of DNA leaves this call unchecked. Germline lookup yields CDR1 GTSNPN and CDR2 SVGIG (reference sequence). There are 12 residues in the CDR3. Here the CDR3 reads CAWSGDRSEQFF. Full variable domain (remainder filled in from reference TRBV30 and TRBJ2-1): SQTIHQWPATLVQPVGSPLSLECTVEGTSNPNLYWYRQAAGRGLQLLFYSVGIGQISSEVPQNLSASRPQDRQFILSSKKLLLSDSGFYLCAWSGDRSEQFFGPGTRLTVL.

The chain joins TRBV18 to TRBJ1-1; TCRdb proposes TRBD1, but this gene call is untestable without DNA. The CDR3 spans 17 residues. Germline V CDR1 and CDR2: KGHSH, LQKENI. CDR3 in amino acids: CASSPRQGSGRNTEAFF.

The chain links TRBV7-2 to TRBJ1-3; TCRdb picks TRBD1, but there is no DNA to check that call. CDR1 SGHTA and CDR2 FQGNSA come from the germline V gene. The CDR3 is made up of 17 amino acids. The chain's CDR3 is CASSFMAAGYSGNTIYF.

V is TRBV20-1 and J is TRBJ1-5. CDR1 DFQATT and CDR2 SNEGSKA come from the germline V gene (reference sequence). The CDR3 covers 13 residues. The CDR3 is CSAPVGGNQPQHF.

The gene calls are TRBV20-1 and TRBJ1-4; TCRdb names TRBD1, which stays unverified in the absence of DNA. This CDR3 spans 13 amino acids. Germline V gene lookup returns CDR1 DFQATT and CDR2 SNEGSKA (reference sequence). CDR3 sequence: CSAPTGTAEKLFF.

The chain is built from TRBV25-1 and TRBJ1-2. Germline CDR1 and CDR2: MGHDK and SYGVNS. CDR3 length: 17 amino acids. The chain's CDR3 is CASSDGGSQLIFAGYTF.